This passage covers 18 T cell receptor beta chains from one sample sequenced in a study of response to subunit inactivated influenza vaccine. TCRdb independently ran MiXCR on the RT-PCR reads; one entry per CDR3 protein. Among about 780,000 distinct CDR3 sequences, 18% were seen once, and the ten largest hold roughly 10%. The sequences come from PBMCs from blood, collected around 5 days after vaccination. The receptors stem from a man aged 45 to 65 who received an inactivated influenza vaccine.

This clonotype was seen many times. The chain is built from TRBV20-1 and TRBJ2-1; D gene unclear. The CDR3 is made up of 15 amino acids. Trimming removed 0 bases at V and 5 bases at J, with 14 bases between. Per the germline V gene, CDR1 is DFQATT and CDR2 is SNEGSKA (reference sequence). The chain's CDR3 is CSARDQRATHNEQFF. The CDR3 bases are TGCAGTGCTAGAGATCAACGGGCCACTCACAATGAGCAGTTCTTC.

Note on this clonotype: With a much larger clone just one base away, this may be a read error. CDR3: CSANRQGGSEQFF. In nucleotides, the CDR3 is TGCAGCGCCAACCGACAGGGAGGCAGTGAGCAGTTCTTC. The rearrangement joins TRBV29-1 to TRBJ2-1; D possibly corresponds to TRBD1 (7 bases). This CDR3 is 13 amino acids long. Trimming shortened V by 7 bases and J by 9 bases, and 19 bases separated the two germline ends. The germline CDR1 and CDR2 sequences are SQVTM and ANQGSEA.

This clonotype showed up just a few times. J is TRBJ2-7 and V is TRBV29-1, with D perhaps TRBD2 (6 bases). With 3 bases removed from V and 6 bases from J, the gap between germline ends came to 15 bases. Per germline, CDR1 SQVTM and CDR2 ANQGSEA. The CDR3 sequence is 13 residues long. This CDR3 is CSVEHGGLGEQYF. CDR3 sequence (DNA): TGCAGCGTTGAGCACGGGGGACTGGGCGAGCAGTACTTC.

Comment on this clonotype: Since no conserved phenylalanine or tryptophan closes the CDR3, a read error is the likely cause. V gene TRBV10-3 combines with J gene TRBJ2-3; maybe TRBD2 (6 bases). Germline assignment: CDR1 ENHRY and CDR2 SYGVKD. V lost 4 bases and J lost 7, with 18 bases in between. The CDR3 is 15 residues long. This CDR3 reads CAISGLEQGGYTQYI. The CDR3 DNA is TGTGCCATCAGTGGACTAGAGCAAGGCGGGTATACGCAGTATATT.

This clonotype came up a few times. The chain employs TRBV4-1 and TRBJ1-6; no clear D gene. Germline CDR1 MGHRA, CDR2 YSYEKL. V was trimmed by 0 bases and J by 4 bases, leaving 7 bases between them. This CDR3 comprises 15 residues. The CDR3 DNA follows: TGCGCCAGCAGCCAAGAACAGCAATATAATTCACCCCTCCACTTT. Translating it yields CASSQEQQYNSPLHF.

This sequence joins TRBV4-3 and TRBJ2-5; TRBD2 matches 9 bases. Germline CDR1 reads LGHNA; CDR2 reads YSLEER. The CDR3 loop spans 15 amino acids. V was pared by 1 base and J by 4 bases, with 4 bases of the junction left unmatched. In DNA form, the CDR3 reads TGCGCCAGCAGCCAAGGACTAGCGGCGGGAGAGACCCAGTACTTC. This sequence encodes CASSQGLAAGETQYF.

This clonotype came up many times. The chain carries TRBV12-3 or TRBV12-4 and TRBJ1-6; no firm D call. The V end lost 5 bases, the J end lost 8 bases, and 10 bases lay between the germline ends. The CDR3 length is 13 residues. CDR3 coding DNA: TGTGCCAGCAGTCCCCGAAGGGATTCACCCCTCCACTTT. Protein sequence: CASSPRRDSPLHF.

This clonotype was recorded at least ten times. The CDR3 bases are TGTGCCAGCAGTTTATATAACTACGAGCAGTACTTC. Translation gives CASSLYNYEQYF. The V gene is TRBV12-3 or TRBV12-4, the J gene TRBJ2-7; D remains ambiguous. This CDR3 is built from 12 residues. With 2 bases removed from V and 3 bases from J, the gap between germline ends came to 5 bases.

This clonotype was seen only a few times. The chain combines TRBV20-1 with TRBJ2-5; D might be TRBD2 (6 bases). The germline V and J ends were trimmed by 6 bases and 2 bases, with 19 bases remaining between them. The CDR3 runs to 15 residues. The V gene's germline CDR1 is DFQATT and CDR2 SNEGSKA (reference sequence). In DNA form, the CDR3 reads TGCAGTGCCGCCCCTCCGGGACTGAGACAAGAGACCCAGTACTTC. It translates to CSAAPPGLRQETQYF.

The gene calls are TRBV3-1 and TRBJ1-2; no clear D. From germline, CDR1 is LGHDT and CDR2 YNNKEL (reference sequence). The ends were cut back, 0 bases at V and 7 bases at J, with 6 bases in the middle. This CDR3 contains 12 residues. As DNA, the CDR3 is TGTGCCAGCAGCCAAGATGAGGTTGGCTACACCTTC. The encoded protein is CASSQDEVGYTF.

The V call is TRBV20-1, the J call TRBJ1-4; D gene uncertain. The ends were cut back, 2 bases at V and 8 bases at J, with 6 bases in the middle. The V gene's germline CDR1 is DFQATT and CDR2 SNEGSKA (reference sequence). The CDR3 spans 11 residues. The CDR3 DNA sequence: TGCAGTGCTAGACAAGGGGAAAAACTGTTTTTT. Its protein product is CSARQGEKLFF.

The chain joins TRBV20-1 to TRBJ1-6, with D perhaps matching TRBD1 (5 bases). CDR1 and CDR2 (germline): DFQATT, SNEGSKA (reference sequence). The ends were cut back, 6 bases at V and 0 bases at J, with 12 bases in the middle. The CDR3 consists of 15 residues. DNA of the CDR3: TGCAGTGCAAGGGACTCGGGCTCCTATAATTCACCCCTCCACTTT. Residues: CSARDSGSYNSPLHF.

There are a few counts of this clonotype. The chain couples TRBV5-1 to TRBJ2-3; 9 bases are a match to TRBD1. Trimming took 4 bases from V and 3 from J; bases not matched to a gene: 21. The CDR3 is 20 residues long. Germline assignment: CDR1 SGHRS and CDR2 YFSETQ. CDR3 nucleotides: TGCGCCAGCAGCCCCGGGCCGGGGACAGGGTTTCCGGGGAGGACAGATACGCAGTATTTT. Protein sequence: CASSPGPGTGFPGRTDTQYF.

The CDR3 protein is CSGHRAVRNEQFF. The DNA for the CDR3 is TGCAGTGGCCATCGGGCCGTTCGAAATGAGCAGTTCTTC. This chain links TRBV20-1 with TRBJ2-1, with D hard to call. V dropped 7 bases and J dropped 7 bases, with 17 bases sitting between them. CDR3 length equals 13 residues. CDR1 and CDR2 (germline): DFQATT, SNEGSKA (reference sequence).

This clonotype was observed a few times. The CDR3 DNA sequence: TGCGCCAGCAGCTTGGAGGTGCGGGAGGTCGATGAGCAGTTCTTC. Its translation: CASSLEVREVDEQFF. The J gene is TRBJ2-1, the V gene TRBV5-1, with 8 bases identical to TRBD2. The CDR3 runs to 15 residues. J lost 8 bases, V lost 0 bases, and 7 bases had no gene match. From germline, CDR1 is SGHRS and CDR2 YFSETQ.

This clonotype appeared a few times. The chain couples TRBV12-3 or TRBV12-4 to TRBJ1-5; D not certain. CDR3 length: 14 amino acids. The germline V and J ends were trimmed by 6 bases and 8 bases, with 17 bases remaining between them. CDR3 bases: TGTGCCAGCAGCCCTAGACATCTCCGAGAGCCCCAGCATTTT. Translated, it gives CASSPRHLREPQHF.

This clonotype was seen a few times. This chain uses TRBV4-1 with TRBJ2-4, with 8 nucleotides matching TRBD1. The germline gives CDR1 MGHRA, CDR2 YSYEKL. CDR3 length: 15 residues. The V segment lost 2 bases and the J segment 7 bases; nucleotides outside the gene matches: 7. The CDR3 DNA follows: TGCGCCAGCAGCCAAAGACAGGGGATTTTGAACATTCAGTACTTC. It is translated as CASSQRQGILNIQYF.

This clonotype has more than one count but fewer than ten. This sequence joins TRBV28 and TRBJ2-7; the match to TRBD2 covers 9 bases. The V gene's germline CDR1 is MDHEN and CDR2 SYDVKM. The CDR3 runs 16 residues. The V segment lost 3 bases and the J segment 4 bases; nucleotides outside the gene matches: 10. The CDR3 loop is CASSFISGGPGYEQYF. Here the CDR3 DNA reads TGTGCCAGCAGTTTTATCAGCGGGGGGCCGGGGTACGAGCAGTACTTC.